A selection of T cell receptor beta chains follows, all from one sample in a study of CD8+CD57+ T cells in acquired aplastic anemia. TCRdb reanalysed the reads using MiXCR and keeps one entry per CDR3 protein. The table has more than 70,000 distinct CDR3 sequences, roughly 72% seen once. The sequenced sample consisted of sorted CD4+, CD8+, or CD8+CD57+ T cells (not recorded which) from PBMCs. The receptors here all came from a human donor with aplastic anemia. Both conserved end residues are part of each CDR3. The D gene is left open where the match is weak. Clone sizes are given selectively: once, few, many, or a class where the clone is expanded.

V	J	size	D	CDR3	DNA
TRBV6-1	TRBJ1-3	-	-	CASSPGRWTIYF	TGTGCCAGCAGCCCCGGACGGTGGACCATATATTTT
TRBV2	TRBJ1-2	-	-	CASTGRGNYGYTF	TGTGCTAGCACAGGCAGGGGAAACTATGGCTACACCTTC
TRBV7-3	TRBJ2-7	-	-	CASIGADYEQYF	TGTGCCAGCATCGGGGCGGACTACGAGCAGTACTTC
TRBV6-1	TRBJ1-1	-	-	CASRRENTEAFF	TGTGCCAGCAGAAGAGAGAACACTGAAGCTTTCTTT
TRBV7-2	TRBJ1-3	-	-	CASSLEITVHTIYF	TGTGCCAGCAGCTTAGAAATTACGGTGCACACCATATATTTT
TRBV7-3	TRBJ1-2	-	-	CASSPRAGGYTF	TGTGCCAGCAGCCCGCGGGCAGGGGGCTACACCTTC
TRBV6-1	TRBJ2-7	-	-	CASSEDFGGPTYEQYF	TGTGCCAGCAGTGAAGATTTCGGGGGACCGACCTACGAGCAGTACTTC
TRBV10-3	TRBJ1-5	-	-	CAISDHGGINQPQHF	TGTGCCATCAGTGACCACGGGGGGATCAATCAGCCCCAGCATTTT
TRBV7-2	TRBJ1-2	-	-	CASSPNGDGYTF	TGTGCCAGCAGCCCAAACGGGGACGGCTACACCTTC
TRBV15	TRBJ1-1	few	-	CATNPAMNTEAFF	TGTGCCACCAATCCCGCCATGAACACTGAAGCTTTCTTT
TRBV24-1	TRBJ2-7	-	-	CATSDWRDHEQYF	TGTGCCACCAGTGATTGGAGGGACCACGAGCAGTACTTC
TRBV7-8	TRBJ2-5	few	-	CASSNPPQETQYF	TGTGCCAGCAGCAACCCCCCTCAAGAGACCCAGTACTTC
TRBV19	TRBJ2-3	-	TRBD1	CASTSGQGHTDTQYF	TGTGCCAGTACCTCGGGACAGGGCCACACAGATACGCAGTATTTT
TRBV7-3	TRBJ2-6	-	-	CASSFPLSGANVLTF	TGTGCCAGCAGCTTCCCCCTCTCTGGGGCCAACGTCCTGACTTTC
TRBV12-3/TRBV12-4	TRBJ1-1	-	-	CASSLGKNTEAFF	TGTGCCAGCAGTTTAGGCAAGAACACTGAAGCTTTCTTT
TRBV29-1	TRBJ2-5	-	-	CSVDPTQYF	TGCAGCGTTGACCCGACCCAGTACTTC
TRBV20-1	TRBJ1-2	-	-	CSARAEANYGYTF	TGCAGTGCTAGAGCTGAAGCTAACTATGGCTACACCTTC
TRBV25-1	TRBJ2-3	once	-	CASSESGRSGDTQYF	TGTGCCAGCAGTGAATCGGGACGGTCGGGGGATACGCAGTATTTT
TRBV24-1	TRBJ1-1	-	-	CATSDSAAGNTEAFF	TGTGCCACCAGTGATTCGGCAGCAGGGAACACTGAAGCTTTCTTT
TRBV20-1	TRBJ2-5	many	-	CSATDRASIQETQYF	TGCAGTGCCACCGATCGTGCGTCTATTCAAGAGACCCAGTACTTC
TRBV24-1	TRBJ1-1	-	TRBD1	CATRDDRGESTEAFF	TGTGCCACCAGAGATGACAGGGGGGAGAGCACTGAAGCTTTCTTT
TRBV29-1	TRBJ2-5	few	TRBD1	CSVDDRAGKTQYF	TGCAGCGTTGACGACAGGGCTGGGAAGACCCAGTACTTC
TRBV10-3	TRBJ1-3	few	-	CAISGHSGNTIYF	TGTGCCATCTCCGGACACTCTGGAAACACCATATATTTT
TRBV11-1	TRBJ2-1	-	TRBD1	CASSLQQGTYNEQFF	TGTGCCAGCAGCTTACAACAGGGGACCTACAATGAGCAGTTCTTC
TRBV7-9	TRBJ2-7	many	-	CASSRVARYEQYF	TGTGCCAGCAGCCGCGTCGCCCGCTACGAGCAGTACTTC
TRBV10-3	TRBJ2-2	-	-	CAISTTRGNTGELFF	TGTGCCATCAGTACTACTAGGGGGAACACCGGGGAGCTGTTTTTT
TRBV7-9	TRBJ2-1	-	-	CASGLAAASEQFF	TGTGCCAGCGGATTAGCGGCGGCCTCCGAGCAGTTCTTC
TRBV15	TRBJ1-6	-	-	CATSRDVGAGSPLHF	TGTGCCACCAGCAGAGATGTGGGGGCCGGATCACCCCTCCACTTT
TRBV25-1	TRBJ2-7	-	TRBD1	CACSRQGFSYEQYF	TGTGCCTGCAGTCGACAGGGCTTTTCCTACGAGCAGTACTTC
TRBV7-2	TRBJ2-7	few	TRBD1	CASSKRTGNTYEQYF	TGTGCCAGCAGCAAAAGGACAGGGAATACCTACGAGCAGTACTTC
TRBV2	TRBJ1-1	-	-	CASSLAATGREAFF	TGTGCCAGCAGCTTGGCCGCCACGGGGCGAGAAGCTTTCTTT
TRBV29-1	TRBJ1-2	-	-	CSVGSGTSIGGYTF	TGCAGCGTGGGGTCCGGGACAAGTATCGGGGGCTACACCTTC
TRBV20-1	TRBJ1-1	few	TRBD1	CSASGDRETEAFF	TGCAGTGCCTCCGGGGACAGGGAGACTGAAGCTTTCTTT
TRBV7-2	TRBJ2-5	-	-	CASRRPGKETQYF	TGTGCCAGCAGGAGACCAGGGAAAGAGACCCAGTACTTC
TRBV19	TRBJ1-2	few	-	CASDKGMEGYGYTF	TGTGCCAGTGATAAAGGGATGGAAGGCTATGGCTACACCTTC
TRBV15	TRBJ2-3	-	-	CATSREWADTQYF	TGTGCCACCAGCAGAGAATGGGCAGATACGCAGTATTTT
TRBV5-4	TRBJ1-6	-	-	CASSWGGLSRSDNSPLHF	TGTGCCAGCAGCTGGGGAGGGCTATCGCGCTCGGATAATTCACCCCTCCACTTT
TRBV29-1	TRBJ2-7	-	-	CSVTDSVSYEQYF	TGCAGCGTTACGGACAGTGTATCCTACGAGCAGTACTTC
TRBV5-3	TRBJ2-5	-	-	CASSPITQETQYF	TGTGCCAGCAGCCCGATCACCCAAGAGACCCAGTACTTC
TRBV15	TRBJ2-3	-	TRBD2	CATRKRGPFTDTQYF	TGTGCCACCAGGAAGCGGGGCCCTTTCACAGATACGCAGTATTTT
TRBV7-9	TRBJ1-4	-	-	CASSLGRGREKLFF	TGTGCCAGCAGCCTGGGACGGGGAAGGGAAAAACTGTTTTTT
TRBV7-9	TRBJ1-3	-	-	CASSPESNTIYF	TGTGCCAGCAGTCCAGAATCGAACACCATATATTTT
TRBV10-3	TRBJ2-7	-	TRBD1	CAISASSQPDRGQGEQYF	TGTGCCATCAGTGCCAGCAGCCAACCCGACAGGGGGCAAGGCGAGCAGTACTTC
TRBV11-1	TRBJ2-1	once	TRBD2	CASSFGGGANNEQFF	TGTGCCAGCAGCTTCGGCGGGGGGGCCAACAATGAGCAGTTCTTC
TRBV10-3	TRBJ2-5	-	-	CAISGRLEETQYF	TGTGCCATCAGTGGTCGACTTGAAGAGACCCAGTACTTC
TRBV4-2	TRBJ2-1	-	-	CASNSPDRAEQFF	TGTGCCAGCAATTCTCCCGACCGGGCTGAGCAGTTCTTC
TRBV20-1	TRBJ1-6	once	TRBD1	CSADRGRGGNSPLHF	TGCAGTGCTGACAGGGGGCGAGGAGGAAATTCACCCCTCCACTTT
TRBV2	TRBJ1-4	-	-	CASNSMGVGEKLFF	TGTGCCAGCAATAGCATGGGGGTTGGGGAAAAACTGTTTTTT
TRBV19	TRBJ1-6	-	-	CASSLGTSSVPLHF	TGTGCCAGTAGTCTCGGGACTTCATCGGTACCCCTCCACTTT
TRBV7-8	TRBJ2-7	-	-	CASSLAQEFNEQYF	TGTGCCAGCAGCTTAGCCCAGGAATTCAACGAGCAGTACTTC
TRBV7-6	TRBJ2-7	few	-	CASSNRGGEQYF	TGTGCCAGCAGTAACAGGGGAGGCGAGCAGTACTTC